This T cell receptor beta chain was captured in a study of T cells in Graves' hyperthyroidism and ophthalmopathy. Germline-derived CDR1 and CDR2 are SGHRS and YFSETQ. V dropped 0 bases and J dropped 0 bases, with 10 bases sitting between them. CDR3 length: 15 amino acids. General observations from the study: Among thyroid clonotypes expanded above 0.001, most also appeared in blood. Onset of ophthalmopathy came a median around 6.2 months after the model predicted it.

This clonotype was detected many times. Its antigen remains unknown. Using RNA transcripts as the source, TCR beta CDR3 regions were amplified. A first-round RT-PCR of the TCR CDR3 used the HTBI primer set. TCRdb passed the multiplex PCR reads through MiXCR, listing each CDR3 protein once. The sample includes a few hundred thousand distinct CDR3 sequences, roughly 20% of them seen just once. Uncontrolled infection, other autoimmune disease, pregnancy and lactation each barred patients from inclusion. The TCR originated in a man between 18 and 35 years old with Graves' ophthalmopathy. The chain combines TRBV5-1 with TRBJ2-7; perhaps D is TRBD1 or TRBD2 (6 bases each). The source material was blood. The CDR3 DNA sequence: TGCGCCAGCAGCTTGGACGGGGGCACCTCCTACGAGCAGTACTTC. Translated, it gives CASSLDGGTSYEQYF.